This is a list of T cell receptor beta chains from one sample in a study of tumor-infiltrating lymphocytes in primary liver carcinoma. TCRdb reprocessed the multiplex PCR reads with MiXCR, giving one entry per CDR3 protein. The data hold approximately 320,000 distinct CDR3 sequences, with 58% observed a single time. The sample taken for sequencing was peripheral blood. Source of these receptors: a woman aged 25 to 39 with primary liver carcinoma and hepatitis B virus infection. Each CDR3 is given with its conserved first and last residue. Each record gives: D gene, J gene, V gene, clone size, CDR3 DNA, CDR3 protein. The D gene is left open where the match is weak. Size is stated for part of the rows, as once, few or many counts, or as a class when the clone is expanded.

D: -
J: TRBJ2-7
V: TRBV6-2/TRBV6-3
size: -
DNA: TGTGCCAGCAGTTACTCGATGAGTCGAGGGAACATCCACGGGCAGTACTTC
CDR3: CASSYSMSRGNIHGQYF

D: -
J: TRBJ2-7
V: TRBV6-5
size: -
DNA: TGTGACAGCAGTTACTCGAACGCTGCGAGGTCCGAGCAGTACTTC
CDR3: CDSSYSNAARSEQYF

D: -
J: TRBJ1-6
V: TRBV12-3/TRBV12-4
size: -
DNA: TGTGCCTGTAGAGGGACTTTTAATCCGACCCTCCACTTT
CDR3: CACRGTFNPTLHF

D: -
J: TRBJ2-5
V: TRBV4-1
size: -
DNA: TGCGCCAGCAGCCAAAAGTCCGCCCTTGTTAGCGGAGGAAAAGAGACCCAGTACTTC
CDR3: CASSQKSALVSGGKETQYF

D: -
J: TRBJ2-4
V: TRBV12-3/TRBV12-4
size: many
DNA: TGTGCCAGCGGCAAGGGGAGTTTAAACATTCAGTACTTC
CDR3: CASGKGSLNIQYF

D: -
J: TRBJ2-3
V: TRBV28
size: -
DNA: TGTGCCGGCAGCAGGGGCCAACCCGGTGCAGATACGCAGTATTTT
CDR3: CAGSRGQPGADTQYF

D: TRBD2
J: TRBJ2-5
V: TRBV7-9
size: -
DNA: TGTGCCAGCAGCTTAGCCCTAGCGGGAGGGGAGACCCAGTACTTC
CDR3: CASSLALAGGETQYF

D: TRBD1
J: TRBJ1-4
V: TRBV7-9
size: few
DNA: TGTGCCAGTAGCGGACAGGGTAACGAAAAACTGTTTTTT
CDR3: CASSGQGNEKLFF

D: TRBD1
J: TRBJ1-2
V: TRBV6-5
size: -
DNA: TGTGCCAGCAGTTTCGGGACAGGGACTGGCTACACCTTC
CDR3: CASSFGTGTGYTF

D: -
J: TRBJ1-1
V: TRBV7-9
size: few
DNA: TGTGCCAGCAGCTTATCCGGGTTGCCTGAAGCTTTCTTT
CDR3: CASSLSGLPEAFF

D: TRBD2
J: TRBJ2-1
V: TRBV6-6
size: -
DNA: TGTGCCAGAAGCTTAGGGACTAGCGAGAACAATGAGCAGTTCTTC
CDR3: CARSLGTSENNEQFF

D: -
J: TRBJ2-5
V: TRBV5-1
size: few
DNA: TGCGCCAGCAGCTTGTACAGGCAAGAGACCCAGTACTTC
CDR3: CASSLYRQETQYF

D: -
J: TRBJ1-2
V: TRBV5-1
size: -
DNA: TGCGCCAGCAGCCTCACAGGGAGGAGAACCTTC
CDR3: CASSLTGRRTF

D: TRBD2
J: TRBJ2-2
V: TRBV6-5
size: many
DNA: TGTGCCAGCCGACCCTGGGAGGGGAACACCGGGGAGCTGTTTTTT
CDR3: CASRPWEGNTGELFF

D: -
J: TRBJ2-5
V: TRBV11-2
size: many
DNA: TGTGCCAGCAGCTTAGAACAGGGAAGGTGGGAGACCCAGTACTTC
CDR3: CASSLEQGRWETQYF

D: TRBD1
J: TRBJ1-2
V: TRBV7-8
size: -
DNA: TGTGCCAGCAGCGTCACAGGGGGCGACTATGGCTACACCTTC
CDR3: CASSVTGGDYGYTF

D: TRBD1
J: TRBJ2-4
V: TRBV29-1
size: -
DNA: TGCAACGTGAATTTCGGGACAGGGGCCCAAAGGGGAAACATTCAGTACTTC
CDR3: CNVNFGTGAQRGNIQYF

D: -
J: TRBJ2-5
V: TRBV12-3/TRBV12-4
size: many
DNA: TGTGCCAGCAGTCGGGTTGGGACCCAGTACTTC
CDR3: CASSRVGTQYF

D: -
J: TRBJ2-5
V: TRBV29-1
size: -
DNA: TGCAGCGTTGGGGGCCCAACGGAAGAGACCCACTACTTC
CDR3: CSVGGPTEETHYF

D: TRBD1
J: TRBJ2-1
V: TRBV29-1
size: many
DNA: TGCAGCGTGACTCCCGGGACAGGGGCCAAATCCCAATACAATGAGCAGTTCTTC
CDR3: CSVTPGTGAKSQYNEQFF

D: -
J: TRBJ2-7
V: TRBV6-5
size: -
DNA: TGTGCCAACAGTTACTCGAGGCCGCTGGCCTACGAGCAGTACTTC
CDR3: CANSYSRPLAYEQYF

D: -
J: TRBJ2-7
V: TRBV11-2
size: once
DNA: TGTACCAGCAGCTTTAATCCAGAGTGGTACGAGCAGTACTTC
CDR3: CTSSFNPEWYEQYF

D: -
J: TRBJ2-7
V: TRBV4-3
size: many
DNA: TGCGCCAGCAGCCAAGATATGAGTTCGCGTGAGCAGTACTTC
CDR3: CASSQDMSSREQYF

D: -
J: TRBJ1-1
V: TRBV6-5
size: few
DNA: TGTGCCAGCAGTCCTACCGGGGGGTACACTGAAGCTTTCTTT
CDR3: CASSPTGGYTEAFF

D: -
J: TRBJ2-2
V: TRBV7-9
size: -
DNA: TGTGCCAGCACCGACGGAAGGGATCCCGGGGAGCGGTTTTTT
CDR3: CASTDGRDPGERFF

D: TRBD1
J: TRBJ2-1
V: TRBV6-2/TRBV6-3
size: -
DNA: TGTGCCTGCAGTTCCTCTTCGACAGGGAGCGTGCAGTTCTTC
CDR3: CACSSSSTGSVQFF

D: -
J: TRBJ1-5
V: TRBV12-3/TRBV12-4
size: -
DNA: TGTGCCAGCACCCTTCGTCTCGGTCAGCCCCAGCATTTT
CDR3: CASTLRLGQPQHF

D: -
J: TRBJ2-2
V: TRBV14
size: -
DNA: TGTGCCAGCAGCCCTACCGTTTTGATCAACACCGGGGAGCTGTTTTTT
CDR3: CASSPTVLINTGELFF

D: -
J: TRBJ2-5
V: TRBV12-3/TRBV12-4
size: -
DNA: TGTGCCAGCAGTCTCCACCGTACGAAAGAGACCCAGTACTTC
CDR3: CASSLHRTKETQYF

D: TRBD2
J: TRBJ2-5
V: TRBV12-3/TRBV12-4
size: once
DNA: TGTGCCGGCAGGGATGGACTAGCGTATGAAACGGAGACCCAGTACTTC
CDR3: CAGRDGLAYETETQYF

D: -
J: TRBJ2-7
V: TRBV12-3/TRBV12-4
size: -
DNA: TGTGCCAGCAGTGGAGGGGGTGGCGACGGTCCTTACTTC
CDR3: CASSGGGGDGPYF

D: -
J: TRBJ1-3
V: TRBV6-1
size: -
DNA: TGTGTCAGCAGCCCTTACTCCGGAAACACCATATATTTT
CDR3: CVSSPYSGNTIYF

D: -
J: TRBJ1-3
V: TRBV11-2
size: -
DNA: TGTACCAGCAGCATAGTGGCCAGACTCTCTGGAAACACCATATATTTT
CDR3: CTSSIVARLSGNTIYF

D: -
J: TRBJ2-3
V: TRBV7-8
size: -
DNA: TGTGCCAGCAGCTTCGGCCGGTTGGGTACTGGCACAGATACGCAGTGTTTT
CDR3: CASSFGRLGTGTDTQCF

D: -
J: TRBJ2-5
V: TRBV7-9
size: -
DNA: TGTGCCAGCGGAGCTATTGGCCAAGAGACCCAGTACTTC
CDR3: CASGAIGQETQYF

D: -
J: TRBJ2-6
V: TRBV11-1
size: many
DNA: TGTGCCAGCAGCTGGGCCTCTGGGGCCAACGTCCTGACTTTC
CDR3: CASSWASGANVLTF

D: -
J: TRBJ2-3
V: TRBV11-2
size: -
DNA: TGTGTCAGCAGCTTAGGGGCAGATGCGCAGTATTTT
CDR3: CVSSLGADAQYF

D: -
J: TRBJ2-2
V: TRBV4-3
size: few
DNA: TGCGCCAGCAGCCAAGCTGGGATGTTTACCGGGGAGCTGTTTTTT
CDR3: CASSQAGMFTGELFF

D: -
J: TRBJ2-2
V: TRBV6-2/TRBV6-3
size: many
DNA: TGTGCCAGTAAAAGCACGTGGACCGGGGAGCTGTTTTTT
CDR3: CASKSTWTGELFF

D: -
J: TRBJ2-2
V: TRBV5-6
size: -
DNA: TGTGCCACCAGCTTGCAGTTCTCTAACACCGGGGAGCTGTTTTTT
CDR3: CATSLQFSNTGELFF

D: -
J: TRBJ1-4
V: TRBV5-6
size: few
DNA: TGTGCCAGCAGCTTGAAAGAGGCGAGTGAAAAACTGTTTTTT
CDR3: CASSLKEASEKLFF